The next 23 T cell receptor beta chains were all read from a single sample in a study of T cell responses to AZD1222 COVID-19 vaccine. This table comes from immunoSEQ multiplex PCR, and its TCRdb copy is limited to in-frame clones, with some not included. Among about 110,000 clones listed, about nine tenths were seen once. Source: peripheral blood, taken 28 days after the second AZD1222 dose. The receptors stem from an adult who received the AZD1222 COVID-19 vaccine.

The chain has TRBV18 and TRBJ2-7; a weak D match, TRBD1 (5 bases). Germline assignment: CDR1 KGHSH and CDR2 LQKENI. This CDR3 is 14 amino acids long. Trimming shortened V by 6 bases and J by 0 bases, and 12 bases separated the two germline ends. The CDR3 loop reads CASSLGVVSYEQYF. In nucleotides, the CDR3 is TGTGCCAGCTCGCTAGGGGTGGTCTCCTACGAGCAGTACTTC.

This clone was observed a handful of times. The chain recombines TRBV6-2 or TRBV6-3 with TRBJ1-2; no firm D call. The CDR3 extends over 11 amino acids. Germline values: CDR1 MNHEY, CDR2 SVGEGT. Trimming took off 5 bases at V and 2 bases at J, with 3 bases between the two ends. Here the CDR3 reads CASSPNYGYTF. The CDR3 coding sequence is TGTGCCAGCAGTCCCAACTATGGCTACACCTTC.

The chain combines TRBV9 with TRBJ1-3, with 7 bases fitting TRBD1. The CDR3 contains 16 residues. The V gene end was trimmed by 4 bases and the J gene end by 0 bases; junction bases not matched to a gene: 7. CDR1 and CDR2 (germline): SGDLS, YYNGEE. The CDR3 reads CASSPLQGSSGNTIYF. The CDR3 DNA reads TGTGCCAGCAGCCCCCTACAGGGGAGCTCTGGAAACACCATATATTTT. The full variable domain, its missing parts supplied by reference TRBV9 and TRBJ1-3, is DSGVTQTPKHLITATGQRVTLRCSPRSGDLSVYWYQQSLDQGLQFLIQYYNGEERAKGNILERFSAQQFPDLHSELNLSSLELGDSALYFCASSPLQGSSGNTIYFGEGSWLTVV.

The genes are TRBV6-4 and TRBJ2-6; D unresolved. This CDR3 spans 13 amino acids. Per the germline V gene, CDR1 is MRHNA and CDR2 is SNTAGT. With 0 bases removed from V and 3 bases from J, the gap between germline ends came to 0 bases. CDR3 region: CASSDSGANVLTF. Here the CDR3 DNA reads TGTGCCAGCAGTGACTCTGGGGCCAACGTCCTGACTTTC.

The J gene is TRBJ1-6, the V gene TRBV3-1 (or the pseudogene TRBV3-2); D gene unclear. The V gene's germline CDR1 is LGHDT and CDR2 YNNKEL (reference sequence). Between the trimmed V and J ends, which lost 8 bases and 6 bases, there was a span of 8 bases. The CDR3 consists of 12 residues. CDR3 in amino acids: CASCVGNSPLHF. The CDR3 nucleotides are TGTGCCAGCTGCGTTGGTAATTCACCCCTCCACTTT.

This clone has more than one count but fewer than ten. CDR3 nucleotides: TGTGCCAGCAGCCAGGGGAATTCTAACTATGGCTACACCTTC. Its protein is CASSQGNSNYGYTF. The chain carries TRBV3-1 (or the pseudogene TRBV3-2) and TRBJ1-2; the D is unclear. Trimming pared 3 bases from V and 0 bases from J, leaving 8 bases between. Germline assignment: CDR1 LGHDT and CDR2 YNNKEL (reference sequence). The CDR3 has 14 amino acids.

The gene calls are TRBV11-2 and TRBJ1-2; no clear D. Trimming stripped 5 bases from V and 2 bases from J, with 6 bases between. The germline gives CDR1 SGHAT, CDR2 FQNNGV. The CDR3 loop spans 12 amino acids. CDR3 region: CASSTGNYGYTF. For the CDR3, the DNA is TGTGCCAGCAGCACCGGGAACTATGGCTACACCTTC.

The CDR3 spells CASSRQQVTEAFF. The CDR3 DNA sequence: TGTGCCAGCAGCCGACAACAGGTAACTGAAGCTTTCTTT. This sequence joins TRBV3-1 (or the pseudogene TRBV3-2) and TRBJ1-1; a possible D gene is TRBD1 (5 bases). Trimming took off 4 bases at V and 5 bases at J, with 11 bases between the two ends. This CDR3 comprises 13 residues. CDR1 and CDR2 from the germline V gene are LGHDT and YNNKEL (reference sequence).

The chain couples TRBV7-8 to TRBJ2-2; D is perhaps TRBD2 (6 bases). This CDR3 is 16 amino acids long. The germline V and J ends were trimmed by 6 bases and 1 base, with 15 bases remaining between them. Germline CDR1 is SGHVS and CDR2 is FQNEAQ. In DNA, the CDR3 is TGTGCCAGCAGGCCCTGGAGGGTTCGGAACACCGGGGAGCTGTTTTTT. It codes for CASRPWRVRNTGELFF.

The chain couples TRBV19 to TRBJ2-5, with 7 bases identical to TRBD2. Germline CDR1 is LNHDA and CDR2 is SQIVND (reference sequence). J gave up 1 base and V 3 bases, and 5 bases lay outside the gene matches. The CDR3 totals 15 residues. The CDR3 here is CASSIAGDLQETQYF. CDR3 in DNA: TGTGCCAGTAGTATTGCGGGGGACCTCCAAGAGACCCAGTACTTC.

V gene TRBV4-1 combines with J gene TRBJ2-5, with TRBD1 identical over 10 bases. This CDR3 has 16 amino acids. V trimming: 1 base; J trimming: 4 bases; junction bases outside the gene matches: 6. In germline, CDR1 is MGHRA, CDR2 YSYEKL. The CDR3 nucleotides are TGCGCCAGCAGCCAAGCCGGGACAGGGGTATCAGAGACCCAGTACTTC. It is translated as CASSQAGTGVSETQYF.

The rearrangement joins TRBV7-6 to TRBJ2-5; TRBD2 matches 7 bases. This CDR3 contains 14 residues. Germline V gives CDR1 SGHVS, CDR2 FNYEAQ. Germline trimming cut 0 bases from V and 2 bases from J; bases unmatched to any gene: 0. This CDR3 is CASSLAGGQETQYF. In DNA form, the CDR3 reads TGTGCCAGCAGCTTAGCCGGGGGGCAAGAGACCCAGTACTTC.

The V gene is TRBV5-1, the J gene TRBJ1-6; D gene uncertain. Trimming shortened V by 4 bases and J by 0 bases, and 11 bases separated the two germline ends. Germline V gives CDR1 SGHRS, CDR2 YFSETQ. CDR3 size: 16 residues. The CDR3 DNA is TGCGCCAGCAGCCTCGGATATGACTCCTATAATTCACCCCTCCACTTT. Residues: CASSLGYDSYNSPLHF. The whole variable domain, filled in from reference TRBV5-1 and TRBJ1-6, reads KAGVTQTPRYLIKTRGQQVTLSCSPISGHRSVSWYQQTPGQGLQFLFEYFSETQRNKGNFPGRFSGRQFSNSRSEMNVSTLELGDSALYLCASSLGYDSYNSPLHFGNGTRLTVT.

V usage is TRBV2 and J usage is TRBJ1-1, with D perhaps TRBD1 (5 bases). Trimming cost V 8 bases and J 0 bases, with 13 bases left between them. CDR1 and CDR2 (germline): SNHLY, FYNNEI. CDR3 size: 14 residues. The CDR3, as DNA: TGTGCCAGCCAATCAATCAGGGTGAACACTGAAGCTTTCTTT. Its translation: CASQSIRVNTEAFF. The full variable domain, with the rest looked up from reference TRBV2 and TRBJ1-1, is EPEVTQTPSHQVTQMGQEVILRCVPISNHLYFYWYRQILGQKVEFLVSFYNNEISEKSEIFDDQFSVERPDGSNFTLKIRSTKLEDSAMYFCASQSIRVNTEAFFGQGTRLTVV.

This clone occurred once. The genes are TRBV4-3 and TRBJ2-1; the match to TRBD2 covers 8 bases. CDR3 length: 16 amino acids. Germline V gene sequence: CDR1 LGHNA, CDR2 YSLEER. V shed 0 bases and J 1 base; nucleotides not matched to a gene: 2. The chain's CDR3 is CASSQDPGGSYNEQFF. As DNA, the CDR3 is TGCGCCAGCAGCCAAGATCCGGGGGGGTCCTACAATGAGCAGTTCTTC.

Here the CDR3 reads CASSWTPDGTEAFF. The CDR3 DNA reads as TGTGCCAGCAGCTGGACCCCGGACGGAACTGAAGCTTTCTTT. The rearrangement uses TRBV7-3 and TRBJ1-1, with D unclear. There are 14 residues in the CDR3. Germline V gene data show CDR1 as SGHTA and CDR2 as FQGTGA. V was cut by 4 bases and J by 5 bases, with 14 bases left in between. The complete variable domain, with remaining parts taken from reference TRBV7-3 and TRBJ1-1, reads GAGVSQTPSNKVTEKGKYVELRCDPISGHTALYWYRQSLGQGPEFLIYFQGTGAADDSGLPNDRFFAVRPEGSVSTLKIQRTERGDSAVYLCASSWTPDGTEAFFGQGTRLTVV.

J is TRBJ2-7 and V is TRBV24-1; 7 bases align to TRBD1. Germline values: CDR1 KGHDR, CDR2 SFDVKD. V was clipped by 2 bases and J by 3 bases; unmatched bases: 9. The CDR3 length is 16 residues. CDR3 residues: CATSDCPGQNVYEQYF. CDR3 DNA: TGTGCCACCAGTGATTGCCCGGGACAGAATGTCTACGAGCAGTACTTC.

V is TRBV7-9 and J is TRBJ2-5; TRBD2 might be the D (5 bases). CDR3 length equals 14 residues. Trimming pared 5 bases from V and 3 bases from J, leaving 13 bases between. Per germline, CDR1 SEHNR and CDR2 FQNEAQ (reference sequence). CDR3 residues: CASSARGLEETQYF. The CDR3 bases are TGTGCCAGCAGCGCCCGGGGTTTGGAAGAGACCCAGTACTTC.

This chain joins TRBV7-2 and TRBJ1-6; 8 bases are a match to TRBD1. Germline V gives CDR1 SGHTA, CDR2 FQGNSA. This CDR3 region has 17 residues. Trimming took 8 bases from V and 2 from J; bases not matched to a gene: 11. Here the CDR3 DNA reads TGTGCCAGCGGCCGCCTCCAGGGGGCGCCCTATAATTCACCCCTCCACTTT. It translates to CASGRLQGAPYNSPLHF.

V gene TRBV4-1 combines with J gene TRBJ2-3; 10 positions match TRBD2. The CDR3 has 19 residues. With 2 bases clipped from V and 1 base from J, the junction kept 12 bases outside the gene matches. Germline V gene data show CDR1 as MGHRA and CDR2 as YSYEKL. CDR3: CASSQPASGGRSGTDTQYF. CDR3 nucleotides: TGCGCCAGCAGCCAACCAGCTAGCGGGGGCCGCTCAGGCACAGATACGCAGTATTTT.

This clone is a singleton in its sample. The chain carries TRBV28 and TRBJ1-6; 9 positions agree with TRBD1. Germline V lookup: CDR1 MDHEN, CDR2 SYDVKM. This CDR3 contains 14 residues. After removal of 4 bases from V and 10 bases from J, the junction contained 5 bases not matched to a gene. This CDR3 is CASSSGTGISPLHF. The CDR3, as DNA: TGTGCCAGCAGTTCCGGGACAGGGATATCACCCCTCCACTTT.

This chain joins TRBV5-1 and TRBJ1-1; D gene unclear. The germline V gene encodes CDR1 SGHRS and CDR2 YFSETQ. The length of the CDR3 is 17 residues. V dropped 0 bases and J dropped 0 bases, with 15 bases sitting between them. CDR3 in DNA: TGCGCCAGCAGCTTGGGGGTAGGAGGAGGGATGAACACTGAAGCTTTCTTT. It specifies CASSLGVGGGMNTEAFF.

The chain links TRBV2 to TRBJ2-5, with 11 bases fitting TRBD2. Germline CDR1 SNHLY, CDR2 FYNNEI. The CDR3 loop spans 15 amino acids. Losses at the gene ends were 3 bases for V and 3 bases for J; bases not matched to a gene: 3. CDR3 bases: TGTGCCAGCAGTGACGCTAGCGGGGGGAAAGAGACCCAGTACTTC. It specifies CASSDASGGKETQYF.